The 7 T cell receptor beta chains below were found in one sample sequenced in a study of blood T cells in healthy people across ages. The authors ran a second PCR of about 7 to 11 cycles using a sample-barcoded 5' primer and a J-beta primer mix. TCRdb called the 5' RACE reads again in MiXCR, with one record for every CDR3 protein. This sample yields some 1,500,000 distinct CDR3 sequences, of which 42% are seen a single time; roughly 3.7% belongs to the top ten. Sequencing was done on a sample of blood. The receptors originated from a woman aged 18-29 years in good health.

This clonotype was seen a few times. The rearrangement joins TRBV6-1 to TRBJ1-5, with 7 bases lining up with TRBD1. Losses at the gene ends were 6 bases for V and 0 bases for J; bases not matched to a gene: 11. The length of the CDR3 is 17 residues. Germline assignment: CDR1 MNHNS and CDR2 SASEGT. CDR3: CASRDRARIYSNQPQHF. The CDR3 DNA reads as TGTGCCAGCAGAGACAGGGCGCGGATCTATAGCAATCAGCCCCAGCATTTT.

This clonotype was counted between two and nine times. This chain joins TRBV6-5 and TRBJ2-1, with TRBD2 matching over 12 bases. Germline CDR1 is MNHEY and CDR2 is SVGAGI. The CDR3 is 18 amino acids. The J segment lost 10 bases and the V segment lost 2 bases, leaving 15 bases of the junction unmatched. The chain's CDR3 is CASSYGASGRARNGEQFF. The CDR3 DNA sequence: TGTGCCAGCAGTTACGGGGCTAGCGGGAGGGCCAGGAATGGCGAGCAGTTCTTC.

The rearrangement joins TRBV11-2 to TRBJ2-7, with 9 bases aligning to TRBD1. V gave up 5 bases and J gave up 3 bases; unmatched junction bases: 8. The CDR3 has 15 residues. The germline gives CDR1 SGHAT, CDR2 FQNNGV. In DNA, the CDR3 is TGTGCCAGCAGCCCAGTCGGGACAGGGCGCTACGAGCAGTACTTC. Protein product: CASSPVGTGRYEQYF.

CDR3 amino acids: CASSEVRTYEQYF. CDR3 DNA sequence: TGTGCCAGCAGTGAAGTCAGAACCTACGAGCAGTACTTC. The J gene is TRBJ2-5, the V gene TRBV6-1; no clear D gene. The J call is uncertain, as TRBJ2-7 better fits the DNA end. The CDR3 has 13 amino acids. The V gene's germline CDR1 is MNHNS and CDR2 SASEGT.

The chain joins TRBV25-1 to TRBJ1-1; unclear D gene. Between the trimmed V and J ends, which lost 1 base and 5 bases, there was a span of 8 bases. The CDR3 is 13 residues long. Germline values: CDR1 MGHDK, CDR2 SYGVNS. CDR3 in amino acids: CASSEFRSTEAFF. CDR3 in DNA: TGTGCCAGCAGTGAATTTCGAAGTACTGAAGCTTTCTTT.

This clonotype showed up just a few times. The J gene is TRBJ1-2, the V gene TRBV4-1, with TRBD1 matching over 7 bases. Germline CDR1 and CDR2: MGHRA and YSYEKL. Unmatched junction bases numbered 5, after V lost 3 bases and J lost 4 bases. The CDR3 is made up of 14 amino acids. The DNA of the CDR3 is TGCGCCAGCAGCCACCGGGACAGTGGCTATGGCTACACCTTC. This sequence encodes CASSHRDSGYGYTF.

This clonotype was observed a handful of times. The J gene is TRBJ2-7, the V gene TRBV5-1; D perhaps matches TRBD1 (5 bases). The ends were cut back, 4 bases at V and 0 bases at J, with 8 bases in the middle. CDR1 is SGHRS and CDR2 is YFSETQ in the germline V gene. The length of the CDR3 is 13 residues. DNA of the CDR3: TGCGCCAGCAGCAATCAGGGCTCCTACGAGCAGTACTTC. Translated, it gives CASSNQGSYEQYF. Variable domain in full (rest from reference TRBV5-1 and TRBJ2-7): KAGVTQTPRYLIKTRGQQVTLSCSPISGHRSVSWYQQTPGQGLQFLFEYFSETQRNKGNFPGRFSGRQFSNSRSEMNVSTLELGDSALYLCASSNQGSYEQYFGPGTRLTVT.